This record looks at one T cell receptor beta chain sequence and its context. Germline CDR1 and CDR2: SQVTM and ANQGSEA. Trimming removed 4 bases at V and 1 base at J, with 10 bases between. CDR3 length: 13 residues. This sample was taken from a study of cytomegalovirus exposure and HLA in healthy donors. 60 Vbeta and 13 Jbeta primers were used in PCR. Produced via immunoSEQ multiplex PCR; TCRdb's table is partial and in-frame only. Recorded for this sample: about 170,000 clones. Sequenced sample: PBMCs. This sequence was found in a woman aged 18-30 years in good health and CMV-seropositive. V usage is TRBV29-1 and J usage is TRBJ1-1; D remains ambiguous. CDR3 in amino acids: CSVAGLANTEAFF. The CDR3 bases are TGCAGCGTTGCAGGACTGGCGAACACTGAAGCTTTCTTT.